This T cell receptor beta chain was identified in a study of CXCR3-negative and CXCR3-positive naive CD8 T cells. Study conclusions and caveats: TRB CDR3s of CXCR3-positive naive cells were more hydrophobic than those of CXCR3-negative naive cells. PBMCs showed partially decreased CXCR3 expression after cryopreservation, and most assays used fresh PBMCs. Unlike memory cells, which differed, naive CXCR3-negative and CXCR3-positive cells had similar TRBV-TRBJ usage.

Concerning this clonotype: What it recognizes is unknown.

The germline gives CDR1 SGHTS, CDR2 YDEGEE. The CDR3 runs to 16 residues. cDNA libraries for TRB were generated by 5' RACE incorporating UMI labels. TCRdb reprocessed the 5' RACE reads, with one entry per CDR3 protein and no DNA. In total, the table holds 50,000 to 60,000 distinct CDR3 sequences. The sequenced material came from naive CXCR3+ CD8+ T cells from blood. The subset is: CD45RO-CCR7+CD27+CD95- naive CD8+ T cells expressing CXCR3 (TNR3+). This sequence originates from a human donor in good health. Some clones in this sample may be carry-over from other donors' samples. The chain carries TRBV5-8 and TRBJ2-1; TCRdb proposes TRBD1, but this gene call is untestable without DNA. The CDR3: CASSSRKGQGYNEQFF.